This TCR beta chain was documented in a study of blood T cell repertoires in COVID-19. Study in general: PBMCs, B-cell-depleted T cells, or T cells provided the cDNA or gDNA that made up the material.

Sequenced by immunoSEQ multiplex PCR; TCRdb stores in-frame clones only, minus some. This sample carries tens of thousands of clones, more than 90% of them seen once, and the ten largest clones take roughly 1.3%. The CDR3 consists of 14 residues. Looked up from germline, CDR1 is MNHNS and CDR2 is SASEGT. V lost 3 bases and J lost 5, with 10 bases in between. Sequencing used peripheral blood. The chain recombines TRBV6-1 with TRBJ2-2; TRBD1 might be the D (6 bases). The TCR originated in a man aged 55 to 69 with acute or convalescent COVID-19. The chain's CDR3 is CASSELTGTGELFF. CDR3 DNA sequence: TGTGCCAGCAGTGAGCTAACAGGGACCGGGGAGCTGTTTTTT.